Listed below are T cell receptor beta chains from one sample, sequenced in a study of tumor-infiltrating lymphocytes in localized non-small cell lung cancer. Measured with immunoSEQ multiplex PCR; TCRdb has only the in-frame clones, and not every one. The sample contains around 10,000 clones, around 72% of which appear only once. Specimen: lung tumor tissue. These receptors were obtained from a human donor with non-small cell lung cancer. The CDR3 runs from the conserved cysteine through the conserved F or W. D genes are given only for firm matches. Only some rows state a clone size, as once, few, many or a class for expanded clones.

D gene	CDR3 length	V gene	clone size	J gene	CDR3 DNA	CDR3 protein
TRBD1	15	TRBV4-1	medium-sized	TRBJ2-2	TGCGCCAGCAGCCTGCACAGGGGATCGGCCGGGGAGCTGTTTTTT	CASSLHRGSAGELFF
.	13	TRBV30	.	TRBJ1-2	TGTGCCTGGAGCACGAGGGGTGGGTATGGCTACACCTTC	CAWSTRGGYGYTF
.	15	TRBV5-1	.	TRBJ2-3	TGCGCCAGCAGCTTGCAGGAGGGTAGCACAGATACGCAGTATTTT	CASSLQEGSTDTQYF
TRBD1	13	TRBV6-5	.	TRBJ1-2	TGTGCCAGCAGTTACCTGGGACAGGGAAGGTACACCTTC	CASSYLGQGRYTF
.	16	TRBV10-3	.	TRBJ2-2	TGTGCCATCAACCCGACAGGCGTTCAGAACACCGGGGAGCTGTTTTTT	CAINPTGVQNTGELFF
TRBD1	16	TRBV6-5	.	TRBJ2-7	TGTGCCAGCAGTTACTCCTGGGACAGGGGGAACTACGAGCAGTACTTC	CASSYSWDRGNYEQYF
.	13	TRBV5-1	.	TRBJ1-1	TGCGCCAGCAGCTTGGGTTGGGACACTGAAGCTTTCTTT	CASSLGWDTEAFF
TRBD2	16	TRBV30	.	TRBJ2-5	TGTGCCTGGAGTGCCCTTACTAGCGGGGGGGGAGAGACCCAGTACTTC	CAWSALTSGGGETQYF
.	13	TRBV7-9	few	TRBJ1-2	TGTGCCAGCAGCTTGTTCCCCGCTTCTGGCTACACCTTC	CASSLFPASGYTF
TRBD1	14	TRBV5-4	.	TRBJ2-1	TGTGCCAGCAGCCCCGGACAGGGACACAATGAGCAGTTCTTC	CASSPGQGHNEQFF
.	13	TRBV5-4	.	TRBJ1-2	TGTGCCAGCAGCCCGGACAGAAACTATGGCTACACCTTC	CASSPDRNYGYTF
.	15	TRBV5-6	.	TRBJ1-4	TGTGCCAGCAGCTTAATCGGCAGGGGAGATGAAAAACTGTTTTTT	CASSLIGRGDEKLFF
TRBD1	14	TRBV7-2	.	TRBJ1-5	TGTGCCAGCAGCCCCAGACAGGGGGAACAGCCCCAGCATTTT	CASSPRQGEQPQHF
TRBD1	16	TRBV5-1	.	TRBJ1-3	TGCGCCAGCAGCTTACCGGGACAGGGCTCTGGAAACACCATATATTTT	CASSLPGQGSGNTIYF
TRBD1	13	TRBV16	medium-sized	TRBJ1-5	TGTGCCAGCAGCCCGGACAGGGCTCAGCCCCAGCATTTT	CASSPDRAQPQHF
.	16	TRBV19	.	TRBJ2-6	TGTGCCAGTAGTACGGGGTGGACGGAGGGGGCCAACGTCCTGACTTTC	CASSTGWTEGANVLTF
TRBD1	15	TRBV7-8	few	TRBJ1-5	TGTGCCAGCAGCCCGGGACAGGGGGCGCTTCAGCCCCAGCATTTT	CASSPGQGALQPQHF
.	16	TRBV7-8	.	TRBJ1-1	TGTGCCAGCAGCTTAGCGCGTAAGGGGCGGAGCACTGAAGCTTTCTTT	CASSLARKGRSTEAFF
.	17	TRBV5-4	.	TRBJ1-1	TGTGCCAGCAGCTTGGGCATAAACCCACAGGGTACGGGTGAAGCTTTCTTT	CASSLGINPQGTGEAFF
TRBD1	13	TRBV28	.	TRBJ1-2	TGTGCCAGCAGTTCGGGACAGGGGTACGGCTACACCTTC	CASSSGQGYGYTF
.	16	TRBV30	once	TRBJ2-3	TGTGCCTGGAGTGTACTCAGCGGAACTAGCACAGATACGCAGTATTTT	CAWSVLSGTSTDTQYF
.	14	TRBV7-9	.	TRBJ1-1	TGTGCCAGCAGCTTAACAGATGAAAACACTGAAGCTTTCTTT	CASSLTDENTEAFF
.	14	TRBV6-5	.	TRBJ1-2	TGTGCCAGCAGTTATTTGGGCGAAATGGAAGGCTACACCTTC	CASSYLGEMEGYTF
.	16	TRBV7-9	.	TRBJ1-1	TGTGCCAGCAGCATAGATGGGGGGGGCTTTGGGACTGAAGCTTTCTTT	CASSIDGGGFGTEAFF
.	14	TRBV29-1	.	TRBJ1-1	TGCAGCGTTGTAGGTCACAGGTCGAACACTGAAGCTTTCTTT	CSVVGHRSNTEAFF
TRBD1	17	TRBV4-1	.	TRBJ1-1	TGCGCCAGCAGCCAAGATAAAGGGGGCGTTGTGAACACTGAAGCTTTCTTT	CASSQDKGGVVNTEAFF
TRBD2	14	TRBV6-1	.	TRBJ2-7	TGTGCCAGCAGAGGGGCTAGCGGGGGAATTGAACAGTACTTC	CASRGASGGIEQYF
.	16	TRBV6-5	.	TRBJ1-6	TGTGCCAGCAGTTACGAGGGCGGCCGGGCGAATTCACCCCTCCACTTT	CASSYEGGRANSPLHF
.	13	TRBV7-9	few	TRBJ1-1	TGTGCCAGCAGCTTAGGACAGAGGGCGGAAGCTTTCTTT	CASSLGQRAEAFF
.	12	TRBV12-5	.	TRBJ1-2	TGTGCTAGTGGTTTGGGTTGGGAAGGCTACACCTTC	CASGLGWEGYTF
.	17	TRBV5-4	.	TRBJ2-6	TGTGCCAGCAGCTTGAACACTCCCGGCTCTGGGGCCAACGTCCTGACTTTC	CASSLNTPGSGANVLTF
.	13	TRBV2	.	TRBJ1-2	TGTGCCAGCAGTGAAAGGGGTGATCACGGCTACACCTTC	CASSERGDHGYTF
.	15	TRBV7-2	.	TRBJ2-7	TGTGCCAGCAGCTTAAATCCCGACGGGGCCTACGAGCAGTACTTC	CASSLNPDGAYEQYF
.	16	TRBV5-1	.	TRBJ2-1	TGCGCCAGCAGCTTCAGGCCGGGTACAGTCTACAATGAGCAGTTCTTC	CASSFRPGTVYNEQFF
.	16	TRBV6-5	.	TRBJ2-6	TGTGCCAGCAGTTACTGGCTGCCCTCTGGGGCCAACGTCCTGACTTTC	CASSYWLPSGANVLTF
.	16	TRBV18	few	TRBJ1-4	TGTGCCAGCTCACCGGGGCCAGAGGGGGACGGGGAAAAACTGTTTTTT	CASSPGPEGDGEKLFF
TRBD2	15	TRBV18	.	TRBJ2-7	TGTGCCAGCTCACCACCCAGCGGGAGTACCTACGAGCAGTACTTC	CASSPPSGSTYEQYF
.	16	TRBV10-1	.	TRBJ1-3	TGCGCCAGCAGTGAGTGGTCCGCCTCTTCTGGAAACACCATATATTTT	CASSEWSASSGNTIYF
TRBD1	14	TRBV30	.	TRBJ2-7	TGTGCCTGGCTTCCCCGGGACAGGGCATGGGAGCAGTACTTC	CAWLPRDRAWEQYF
TRBD2	18	TRBV2	.	TRBJ2-1	TGTGCCAGCAGTGAAGCAGCGGGGGGCCGTAGCTCCTACAATGAGCAGTTCTTC	CASSEAAGGRSSYNEQFF
TRBD1	15	TRBV5-6	.	TRBJ2-5	TGTGCCAGCAGTTCCACCCGCAGGGGGACGGAGACCCAGTACTTC	CASSSTRRGTETQYF